What follows is one TCR beta chain and its context. Its antigen is as yet unknown. From the 5' RACE reads, TCRdb called clonotypes with MiXCR, one entry per CDR3 protein. The table lists 250,000 to 350,000 distinct CDR3 sequences, 20% of them singletons. This sample is part of a study of CD8 T cells in ankylosing spondylitis. Study observations and caveats: Clones linked with disease were CD8+ and fairly uncommon in the peripheral blood. Characteristic, it appeared, of ankylosing spondylitis blood was a TCR beta motif of roughly eight highly homologous variants.

This CDR3 spans 14 amino acids. Germline CDR1 is SQVTM and CDR2 is ANQGSEA. V shed 6 bases and J 5 bases; nucleotides not matched to a gene: 12. This TCR came from a female donor with ankylosing spondylitis or in good health (not recorded which). Sample: blood, either unsorted or a sorted T cell fraction (not recorded which). The rearrangement joins TRBV29-1 to TRBJ1-1; 7 bases align to TRBD1. The CDR3 here is CSVLRGGAKTEAFF. The CDR3 DNA reads TGCAGCGTCCTCAGGGGGGGCGCGAAGACTGAAGCTTTCTTT. Complete variable domain (other parts from reference TRBV29-1 and TRBJ1-1): SAVISQKPSRDICQRGTSLTIQCQVDSQVTMMFWYRQQPGQSLTLIATANQGSEATYESGFVIDKFPISRPNLTFSTLTVSNMSPEDSSIYLCSVLRGGAKTEAFFGQGTRLTVV.